Listed below are T cell receptor beta chains from one sample, sequenced in a study of T cells in Graves' hyperthyroidism and ophthalmopathy. MiXCR was run by TCRdb on the multiplex PCR reads, yielding one entry per CDR3 protein. The table shows approximately 380,000 distinct CDR3 sequences, with less than 20% occurring only once. The sample comprised blood. All receptors come from a young man with Graves' ophthalmopathy. CDR3s include the opening cysteine and the closing phenylalanine or tryptophan. Fields, in order: V gene, CDR3 protein.

TRBV7-8	CASSLQWGAAEKLFF
TRBV20-1	CSGPGLSYNEQFF
TRBV7-9	CASSFGRDVYEQYF
TRBV2	CASRIAGTSNTEAFF
TRBV12-3/TRBV12-4	CASTFVRPNTGELFF
TRBV5-1	CASSSGQGGSEAFF
TRBV5-1	CASSLDRGRANTGELFF
TRBV10-3	CAISAQTSGGAPEQFF
TRBV29-1	CSAADTEAFF
TRBV5-1	CASSLEGSPLHF
TRBV7-8	CASSFPGGTQPQHF
TRBV7-3	CASSADNLNTEAFF
TRBV19	CATGGGNYGYTF
TRBV20-1	CSSGTSYQPQHF
TRBV19	CASSTRTGADTQYF
TRBV28	CASSPQTGVNTEAFF
TRBV20-1	CSVQGHGYTF
TRBV12-3/TRBV12-4	CASTDGTGGSYGYTF
TRBV6-1	CASSGTRSGNEQFF
TRBV20-1	CSARGQRGTQETQYF
TRBV20-1	CSAGDGGDGELFF
TRBV28	CASSSGAVWGETQYF
TRBV5-6	CSSSYQRTQYF
TRBV18	CASSPGGPGNQETQYF
TRBV11-2	CASSFLRGSTGELFF
TRBV29-1	CSVEGGVGAFTEAFF
TRBV5-6	CASSLGDSSYNEQFF
TRBV19	CASRLLGYGYTF